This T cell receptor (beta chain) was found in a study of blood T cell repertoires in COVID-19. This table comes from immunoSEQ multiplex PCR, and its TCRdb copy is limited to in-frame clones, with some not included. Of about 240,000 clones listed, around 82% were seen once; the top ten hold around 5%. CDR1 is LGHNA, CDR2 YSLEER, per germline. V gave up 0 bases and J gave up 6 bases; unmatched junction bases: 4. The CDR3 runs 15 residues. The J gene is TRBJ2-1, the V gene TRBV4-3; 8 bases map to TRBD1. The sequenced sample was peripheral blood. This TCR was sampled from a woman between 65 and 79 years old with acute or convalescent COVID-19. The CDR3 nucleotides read TGCGCCAGCAGCCAAGACAGGGGGCACGGCAATGAGCAGTTCTTC. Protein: CASSQDRGHGNEQFF.